These 30 T cell receptor beta chains were sequenced from one sample in a study of T cells in Graves' hyperthyroidism and ophthalmopathy. From RNA transcripts, TCR beta CDR3 regions were amplified. TCR CDR3 regions were first amplified by RT-PCR with HTBI primers. TCRdb itself ran the multiplex PCR reads through MiXCR, one entry per CDR3 protein. This repertoire shows about 350,000 distinct CDR3 sequences, about 15% found once; its top ten account for roughly 20%. Sequencing input: blood. These receptors came from a woman aged 60-70 years with Graves' ophthalmopathy.

A few counts support this clonotype. The chain has TRBV30 and TRBJ1-5; no firm D call. V was clipped by 1 base and J by 7 bases, with 11 bases between them. CDR1 GTSNPN and CDR2 SVGIG come from the germline V gene (reference sequence). The CDR3 length is 13 residues. CDR3 coding DNA: TGTGCCTGGAGTGAGGGTTATAGGCAGCCCCAGCATTTT. Protein product: CAWSEGYRQPQHF.

As to this clonotype: The germline gene is not matched at one end of the junction; a read error may be the cause. This chain links TRBV10-3 with TRBJ2-3; 13 bases are shared with TRBD2. CDR1 is ENHRY and CDR2 is SYGVKD in the germline V gene. The CDR3 is made up of 14 amino acids. CDR3 coding DNA: TGTGCCAGCAAACTAGCGGGAGGGCCAGATGCGCAGTATTTT. Protein: CASKLAGGPDAQYF.

This clonotype was seen a few times. The chain recombines TRBV9 with TRBJ2-3; D is ambiguous. The CDR3 extends over 16 amino acids. CDR1 and CDR2 (germline): SGDLS, YYNGEE. V shed 1 base and J shed 2 bases, with 14 bases lying between them. CDR3 nucleotide sequence: TGTGCCAGCAGCGTAAGCCTGGGCCACCCCACAGATACGCAGTATTTT. Its translation: CASSVSLGHPTDTQYF.

This clonotype was seen repeatedly, ten times or more. The chain joins TRBV30 to TRBJ1-1; D remains ambiguous. Per the germline V gene, CDR1 is GTSNPN and CDR2 is SVGIG (reference sequence). This CDR3 spans 12 amino acids. CDR3 in DNA: TGTACTATCGCAATCACAAACACTGAAGCTTTCTTT. The encoded protein is CTIAITNTEAFF.

There are a few counts of this clonotype. Given a much more abundant clone one base away, this may be a read error. This rearrangement joins TRBV5-1 to TRBJ1-1; tentative D call: TRBD1 (6 bases). Germline values: CDR1 SGHRS, CDR2 YFSETQ. The germline V and J ends were trimmed by 4 bases and 0 bases, with 16 bases remaining between them. The CDR3 runs 16 residues. As DNA, the CDR3 is TGCGCCAGCAGCGGGGGGACAAGGATAATGAACACTGAAGCTTTCTTT. This translates into CASSGGTRIMNTEAFF.

This clonotype was counted many times. The V and J genes are TRBV7-9 and TRBJ2-5; weak D call: TRBD1 (5 bases). CDR1 is SEHNR, CDR2 FQNEAQ, per germline (reference sequence). The CDR3 is 18 residues long. Trimming left V 7 bases short and J 0 bases short, with 24 bases between. DNA of the CDR3: TGTGCCAGCAACCAGTACAGGCAAAACTTACTGTACCAAGAGACCCAGTACTTC. Amino acids: CASNQYRQNLLYQETQYF. The full variable domain, rest sourced from reference TRBV7-9 and TRBJ2-5, is DTGVSQNPRHKITKRGQNVTFRCDPISEHNRLYWYRQTLGQGPEFLTYFQNEAQLEKSRLLSDRFSAERPKGSFSTLEIQRTEQGDSAMYLCASNQYRQNLLYQETQYFGPGTRLLVL.

There are many counts of this clonotype. The chain joins TRBV29-1 to TRBJ2-1, with 7 bases that match TRBD2. The CDR3 is 15 amino acids. V lost 1 base and J lost 1; bases outside the gene matches: 4. The germline gives CDR1 SQVTM, CDR2 ANQGSEA. The CDR3 region has the DNA TGCAGCGTTGAAGTAGCGGGCGAGTCCTACAATGAGCAGTTCTTC. This translates into CSVEVAGESYNEQFF.

This chain joins TRBV4-1 and TRBJ1-2; possible D gene TRBD1, 6 bases. The germline V and J ends were trimmed by 2 bases and 4 bases, with 14 bases remaining between them. The V gene's germline CDR1 is MGHRA and CDR2 YSYEKL. The CDR3 runs 15 residues. CDR3 DNA sequence: TGCGCCAGCAGCCAACCCACAGGGATCGCCTATGGCTACACCTTC. Translating it yields CASSQPTGIAYGYTF.

V usage is TRBV7-2 and J usage is TRBJ1-1, with no clear D. The V end lost 4 bases, the J end lost 11 bases, and 23 bases lay between the germline ends. The CDR3 has 15 residues. Germline V lookup: CDR1 SGHTA, CDR2 FQGNSA. This CDR3 reads CASSSTLAGGPGAFF. CDR3 DNA sequence: TGTGCCAGCAGCTCCACTCTAGCGGGAGGGCCGGGGGCTTTCTTT. The complete variable domain, with remaining parts taken from reference TRBV7-2 and TRBJ1-1, reads GAGVSQSPSNKVTEKGKDVELRCDPISGHTALYWYRQSLGQGLEFLIYFQGNSAPDKSGLPSDRFSAERTGGSVSTLTIQRTQQEDSAVYLCASSSTLAGGPGAFFGQGTRLTVV.

This clonotype was observed a handful of times. The V gene is TRBV7-2, the J gene TRBJ1-6; no firm D call. Germline V gene lookup returns CDR1 SGHTA and CDR2 FQGNSA. Trimming removed 6 bases from V and 5 bases from J, with 11 bases in between. This CDR3 is built from 14 residues. CDR3 bases: TGTGCCAGCAGACTTACTGGGGATAATTCACCCCTCCACTTT. The encoded protein is CASRLTGDNSPLHF.

The sample holds many counts of this clonotype. The chain recombines TRBV5-1 with TRBJ1-1, with D perhaps matching TRBD1 (5 bases). Trimming stripped 0 bases from V and 1 base from J, with 10 bases between. Germline values: CDR1 SGHRS, CDR2 YFSETQ. This CDR3 region has 15 residues. This CDR3 reads CASSLVAGANTEAFF. CDR3 nucleotide sequence: TGCGCCAGCAGCTTGGTAGCCGGGGCGAACACTGAAGCTTTCTTT.

This clonotype was recorded only once. Compared with germline, one end of the junction differs, possibly owing to a read error. V and J are TRBV7-9 and TRBJ2-2, with 8 bases matching TRBD1. The CDR3 consists of 15 residues. Germline CDR1 and CDR2: SEHNR and FQNEAQ (reference sequence). CDR3 region: CASSLVGQGTWELFF. CDR3 bases: TGTGCCAGCAGCTTAGTTGGACAGGGCACCTGGGAGCTGTTTTTT. Variable domain in full (rest from reference TRBV7-9 and TRBJ2-2): DTGVSQNPRHKITKRGQNVTFRCDPISEHNRLYWYRQTLGQGPEFLTYFQNEAQLEKSRLLSDRFSAERPKGSFSTLEIQRTEQGDSAMYLCASSLVGQGTWELFFGEGSRLTVL.

The chain joins TRBV24-1 to TRBJ1-3, with D maybe TRBD1 (5 bases). The CDR3 length is 15 residues. Between the trimmed V and J ends, which lost 3 bases and 0 bases, there was a span of 8 bases. Germline CDR1 is KGHDR and CDR2 is SFDVKD. The CDR3 spells CATSDPTVSGNTIYF. The CDR3 DNA reads as TGTGCCACCAGTGATCCGACAGTCTCTGGAAACACCATATATTTT.

This clonotype was seen ten or more times. The chain uses TRBV27 and TRBJ2-2; possible D gene TRBD2, 5 bases. This CDR3 has 15 residues. Germline CDR1 is MNHEY and CDR2 is SMNVEV (reference sequence). The germline V and J ends were trimmed by 0 bases and 6 bases, with 11 bases remaining between them. CDR3 residues: CASSLSTARAGELFF. CDR3 nucleotides: TGTGCCAGCAGTTTATCGACGGCGAGGGCCGGGGAGCTGTTTTTT.

The V and J genes are TRBV5-4 and TRBJ2-2; D unresolved. The CDR3 is made up of 13 amino acids. Germline loops: CDR1 SGHNT, CDR2 YYREEE (reference sequence). V lost 0 bases and J 6 bases, leaving 6 bases between the germline ends. The CDR3 is CASSLAEAGELFF. The CDR3 region has the DNA TGTGCCAGCAGCTTGGCAGAAGCCGGGGAGCTGTTTTTT.

There are many counts of this clonotype. This rearrangement joins TRBV15 to TRBJ1-6; 11 bases agree with TRBD1. Trimming took 0 bases from V and 9 from J; bases not matched to a gene: 4. This CDR3 region has 16 residues. The germline V gene encodes CDR1 LNHNV and CDR2 YYDKDF (reference sequence). This CDR3 reads CATSRDLGTGGSPLHF. CDR3 in DNA: TGTGCCACCAGCAGAGACCTGGGGACAGGGGGTTCACCCCTCCACTTT.

This clonotype has at least ten counts. The genes are TRBV30 and TRBJ2-5; D gene unclear. V was pared by 1 base and J by 7 bases, with 10 bases between. The CDR3 covers 12 residues. From germline, CDR1 is GTSNPN and CDR2 SVGIG (reference sequence). CDR3 sequence (DNA): TGTGCCTGGAGTGAACCCCCACGGACCCAGTACTTC. Translation: CAWSEPPRTQYF.

This clonotype was counted between two and nine times. The chain has TRBV19 and TRBJ2-3; no definite D call. Germline CDR1 LNHDA, CDR2 SQIVND (reference sequence). The CDR3 is made up of 15 amino acids. Trimming shortened V by 0 bases and J by 2 bases, and 9 bases separated the two germline ends. The CDR3 region has the DNA TGTGCCAGTAGTATAGATCGGAGACCCACAGATACGCAGTATTTT. The encoded protein is CASSIDRRPTDTQYF.

In this sample, this clonotype turned up many times. This rearrangement joins TRBV20-1 to TRBJ1-1; D not certain. This CDR3 comprises 13 residues. The germline V and J ends were trimmed by 1 base and 0 bases, with 6 bases remaining between them. CDR1 DFQATT and CDR2 SNEGSKA come from the germline V gene (reference sequence). As DNA, the CDR3 is TGCAGTGCTAGAGCCAGCATGAACACTGAAGCTTTCTTT. It is translated as CSARASMNTEAFF.

This chain joins TRBV10-3 and TRBJ1-5; D is ambiguous. V was clipped by 0 bases and J by 5 bases, with 5 bases between them. Germline values: CDR1 ENHRY, CDR2 SYGVKD. This CDR3 region has 13 residues. DNA of the CDR3: TGTGCCATCAGTGAGTCCAGAGATCAGCCCCAGCATTTT. The encoded protein is CAISESRDQPQHF.

This clonotype has a count of ten or more. The rearrangement links TRBV3-1 to TRBJ1-1; D is possibly TRBD1 (5 bases). Germline assignment: CDR1 LGHDT and CDR2 YNNKEL (reference sequence). V lost 3 bases and J lost 1, with 9 bases in between. This CDR3 comprises 14 residues. For the CDR3, the DNA is TGTGCCAGCAGCCATAGACAGCCGAACACTGAAGCTTTCTTT. It specifies CASSHRQPNTEAFF.

The chain is built from TRBV24-1 and TRBJ2-1; D gene uncertain. Germline V gives CDR1 KGHDR, CDR2 SFDVKD. The V end was cut by 3 bases, the J end by 4 bases, with 12 bases between. There are 15 residues in the CDR3. CDR3 region: CATSDAQREYNEQFF. CDR3 nucleotides: TGTGCCACCAGTGATGCGCAAAGAGAGTACAATGAGCAGTTCTTC.

In this sample, this clonotype turned up many times. The J gene is TRBJ2-5, the V gene TRBV6-1; D remains ambiguous. The V gene's germline CDR1 is MNHNS and CDR2 SASEGT. Trimming cost V 7 bases and J 9 bases, with 24 bases left between them. This CDR3 region has 15 residues. CDR3 amino acids: CASKSTYSTNGAQYF. CDR3 nucleotides: TGTGCCAGCAAATCCACATACAGTACAAATGGGGCCCAGTACTTC.

A few counts support this clonotype. The rearrangement joins TRBV20-1 to TRBJ2-1; no clear D gene. Germline assignment: CDR1 DFQATT and CDR2 SNEGSKA (reference sequence). CDR3 length: 14 residues. Trimming removed 3 bases at V and 0 bases at J, with 9 bases between. The CDR3 DNA reads as TGCAGTGCTAGGTCACTTAGCTCCTACAATGAGCAGTTCTTC. Translated, it gives CSARSLSSYNEQFF.

This clonotype was counted between two and nine times. The gene calls are TRBV10-3 and TRBJ2-3; 12 nucleotides line up with TRBD2. The germline gives CDR1 ENHRY, CDR2 SYGVKD. After removal of 5 bases from V and 4 bases from J, the junction contained 10 bases not matched to a gene. The CDR3 loop spans 17 amino acids. CDR3 in DNA: TGTGCCATCAGTACCCCTAGCGGGAGGGCCGGGGCAGATACGCAGTATTTT. It codes for CAISTPSGRAGADTQYF.

Ten or more counts support this clonotype. The J gene is TRBJ2-2, the V gene TRBV3-1, with D unresolved. Per germline, CDR1 LGHDT and CDR2 YNNKEL (reference sequence). The CDR3 spans 16 residues. V lost 4 bases, J lost 0 bases, and 12 bases lay in between. CDR3 loop: CASSPPAGSNTGELFF. As DNA, the CDR3 is TGTGCCAGCAGCCCTCCCGCCGGATCGAACACCGGGGAGCTGTTTTTT.

In regard to this clonotype: At one end, the junction sequence differs from germline, possibly due to a read error. The chain carries TRBV27 and TRBJ2-5; D uncertain. This CDR3 is built from 13 residues. Germline V lookup: CDR1 MNHEY, CDR2 SMNVEV (reference sequence). CDR3 loop: CASSVGLQETRYF. The CDR3 bases are TGTGCCAGCAGCGTAGGTTTACAAGAGACCCGGTACTTC.

This clonotype came up a few times. The chain employs TRBV15 and TRBJ2-5; D may be TRBD2 (5 bases). Trimming took off 5 bases at V and 3 bases at J, with 10 bases between the two ends. The CDR3 extends over 13 amino acids. Germline V gene sequence: CDR1 LNHNV, CDR2 YYDKDF (reference sequence). This CDR3 reads CATSEWEKETQYF. CDR3 nucleotides: TGTGCCACCAGCGAATGGGAGAAAGAGACCCAGTACTTC.

This clonotype showed up many times. The rearrangement links TRBV20-1 to TRBJ1-3, with 10 bases matching TRBD1. V was pared by 3 bases and J by 2 bases, with 4 bases of the junction left unmatched. Germline CDR1 and CDR2: DFQATT and SNEGSKA (reference sequence). The CDR3 extends over 15 amino acids. This chain's CDR3 is CSASMTGGAGNTIYF. The CDR3 nucleotides read TGCAGTGCTAGTATGACAGGGGGCGCTGGAAACACCATATATTTT.

This clonotype has only a few counts. A much larger clone lies one base from this, so it may be a read error. The chain uses TRBV11-1 and TRBJ2-3; D ambiguous. The CDR3 spans 13 residues. V was pared by 7 bases and J by 5 bases, with 13 bases between. Germline V lookup: CDR1 SGHAT, CDR2 FQDESV (reference sequence). The DNA of the CDR3 is TGTGCCAGCAACTTGCTAACACGAGATACGCAGTATTTT. Protein product: CASNLLTRDTQYF.